The clone carrying this TCR beta chain was counted only a few times. Its antigen is undetermined. This sample is drawn from a study of T cells after yellow fever vaccination. The study's findings and limits: It was a weaker secondary response, yet one that peaked faster, at day 5 versus 15. Re-detected after boosting: most primary clones, 96% of CD4 and about 85% of CD8.

The CDR3 sequence is 16 residues long. V trimming: 4 bases; J trimming: 4 bases; junction bases outside the gene matches: 6. Germline V gene data show CDR1 as SGHRS and CDR2 as YFSETQ. The TCR cDNA carried a universal primer site and UMIs from 5'RACE template switching. TCRdb redid the calling of the 5' RACE reads with MiXCR, one entry per CDR3 protein. The data contain about 220,000 distinct CDR3 sequences, approximately 3% of them singletons. The clonotype comes from a man aged 18-30 years who received the YFV17D yellow fever vaccine. Material: CD4+ T cells sorted from PBMCs, obtained 10 days after the yellow fever booster vaccination. The rearrangement uses TRBV5-1 and TRBJ2-2, with TRBD1 identical over 11 bases. The CDR3 bases are TGCGCCAGCAGCGTAGGGACAGGGGGTATCACCGGGGAGCTGTTTTTT. Translation gives CASSVGTGGITGELFF.